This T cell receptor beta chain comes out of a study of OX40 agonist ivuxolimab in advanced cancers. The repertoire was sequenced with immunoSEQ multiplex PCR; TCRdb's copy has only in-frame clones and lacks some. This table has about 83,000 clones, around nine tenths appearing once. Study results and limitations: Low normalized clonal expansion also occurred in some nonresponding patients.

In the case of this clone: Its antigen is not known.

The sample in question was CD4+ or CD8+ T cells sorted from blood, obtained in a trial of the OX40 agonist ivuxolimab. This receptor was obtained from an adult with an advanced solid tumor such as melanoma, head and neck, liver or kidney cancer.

Here the CDR3 reads CASTIGAGGNEQYF. As DNA, the CDR3 is TGTGCCTCGACAATAGGGGCGGGAGGTAACGAGCAGTACTTC. The chain employs TRBV10-3 and TRBJ2-7; 8 nucleotides line up with TRBD2. The CDR3 is 14 residues long. Losses at the gene ends were 11 bases for V and 5 bases for J; bases not matched to a gene: 14. Germline V gene sequence: CDR1 ENHRY, CDR2 SYGVKD.